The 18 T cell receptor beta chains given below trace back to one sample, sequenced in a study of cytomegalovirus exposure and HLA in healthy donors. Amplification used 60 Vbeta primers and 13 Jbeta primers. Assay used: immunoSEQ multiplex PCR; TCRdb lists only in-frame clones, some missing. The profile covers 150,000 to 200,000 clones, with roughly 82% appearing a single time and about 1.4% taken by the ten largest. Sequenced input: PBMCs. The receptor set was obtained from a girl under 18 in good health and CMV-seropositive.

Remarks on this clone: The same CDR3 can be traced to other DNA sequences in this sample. Written as DNA, the CDR3 is TGCGCCAGCAGCTCCGGACTAGCGGGCACAGATACGCAGTATTTT. Encoded protein: CASSSGLAGTDTQYF. This chain links TRBV5-1 with TRBJ2-3; 10 bases match TRBD2. Germline CDR1 reads SGHRS; CDR2 reads YFSETQ. The junction had 2 bases not matched to a gene; V was cut back by 3 bases and J by 1 base. This CDR3 is 15 amino acids long.

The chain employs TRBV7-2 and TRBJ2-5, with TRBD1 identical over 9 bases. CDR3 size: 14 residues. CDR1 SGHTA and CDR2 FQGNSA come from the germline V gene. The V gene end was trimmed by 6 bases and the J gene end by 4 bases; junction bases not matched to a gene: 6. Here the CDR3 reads CASRSDRGVETQYF. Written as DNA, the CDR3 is TGTGCCAGCAGATCGGACAGGGGAGTAGAGACCCAGTACTTC.

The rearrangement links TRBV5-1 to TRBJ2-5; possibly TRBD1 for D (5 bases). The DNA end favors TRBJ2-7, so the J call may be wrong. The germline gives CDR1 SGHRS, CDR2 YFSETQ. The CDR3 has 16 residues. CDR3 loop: CASSSQAFRRTYEQYF. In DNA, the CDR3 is TGCGCCAGCAGCTCACAGGCCTTCCGAAGGACCTACGAGCAGTACTTC.

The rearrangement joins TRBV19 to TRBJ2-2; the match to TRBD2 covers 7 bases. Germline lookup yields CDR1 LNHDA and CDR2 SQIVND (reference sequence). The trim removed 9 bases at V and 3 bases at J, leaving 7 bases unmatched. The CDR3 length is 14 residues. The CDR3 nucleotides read TGTGCCAGCCTGACGCGGGGGTACACCGGGGAGCTGTTTTTT. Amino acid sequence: CASLTRGYTGELFF.

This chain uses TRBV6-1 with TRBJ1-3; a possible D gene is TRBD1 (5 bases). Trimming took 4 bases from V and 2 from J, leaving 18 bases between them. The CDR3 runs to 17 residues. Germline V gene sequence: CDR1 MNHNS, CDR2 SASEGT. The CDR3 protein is CASSGTGGTLAGNTIYF. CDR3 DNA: TGTGCCAGCAGTGGAACCGGGGGGACCCTGGCTGGAAACACCATATATTTT.

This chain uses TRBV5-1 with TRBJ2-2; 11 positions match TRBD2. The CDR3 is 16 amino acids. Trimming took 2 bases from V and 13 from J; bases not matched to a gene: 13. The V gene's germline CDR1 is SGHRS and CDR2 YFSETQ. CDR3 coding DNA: TGCGCCAGCAGCTTAGTGGGACTAGCGGATCTCCGGGGGCTGTTTTTT. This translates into CASSLVGLADLRGLFF.

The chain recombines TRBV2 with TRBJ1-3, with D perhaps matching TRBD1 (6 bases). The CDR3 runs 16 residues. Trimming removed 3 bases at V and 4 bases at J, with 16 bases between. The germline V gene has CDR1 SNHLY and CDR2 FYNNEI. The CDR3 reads CASSEGAGWRGNTIYF. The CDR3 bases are TGTGCCAGCAGTGAGGGGGCAGGGTGGAGAGGAAACACCATATATTTT.

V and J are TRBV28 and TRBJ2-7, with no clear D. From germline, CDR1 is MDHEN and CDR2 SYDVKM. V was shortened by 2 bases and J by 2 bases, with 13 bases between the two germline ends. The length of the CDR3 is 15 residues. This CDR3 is CASSLPGIATYEQYF. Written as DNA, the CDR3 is TGTGCCAGCAGTTTACCCGGTATCGCAACCTACGAGCAGTACTTC.

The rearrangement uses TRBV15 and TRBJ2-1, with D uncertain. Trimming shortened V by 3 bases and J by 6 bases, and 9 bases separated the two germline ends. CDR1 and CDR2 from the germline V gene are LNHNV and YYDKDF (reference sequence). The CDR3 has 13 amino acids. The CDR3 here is CATSRASINEQFF. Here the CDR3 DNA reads TGTGCCACCAGCAGGGCTTCCATCAATGAGCAGTTCTTC.

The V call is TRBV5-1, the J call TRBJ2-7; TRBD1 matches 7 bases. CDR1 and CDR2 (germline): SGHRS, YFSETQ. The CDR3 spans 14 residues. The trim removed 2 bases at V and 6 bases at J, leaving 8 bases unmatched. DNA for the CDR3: TGCGCCAGCAGCTTAGTACAGGGGTCAGGCGAGCAGTACTTC. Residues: CASSLVQGSGEQYF.

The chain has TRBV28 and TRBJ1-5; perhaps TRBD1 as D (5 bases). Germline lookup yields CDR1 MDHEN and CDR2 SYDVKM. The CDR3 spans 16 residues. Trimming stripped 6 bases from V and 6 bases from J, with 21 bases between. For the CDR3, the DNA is TGTGCCAGCAGCGGACCGCTGGGGGTGGGGGGTCAGCCCCAGCATTTT. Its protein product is CASSGPLGVGGQPQHF. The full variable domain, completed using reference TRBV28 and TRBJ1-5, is DVKVTQSSRYLVKRTGEKVFLECVQDMDHENMFWYRQDPGLGLRLIYFSYDVKMKEKGDIPEGYSVSREKKERFSLILESASTNQTSMYLCASSGPLGVGGQPQHFGDGTRLSIL.

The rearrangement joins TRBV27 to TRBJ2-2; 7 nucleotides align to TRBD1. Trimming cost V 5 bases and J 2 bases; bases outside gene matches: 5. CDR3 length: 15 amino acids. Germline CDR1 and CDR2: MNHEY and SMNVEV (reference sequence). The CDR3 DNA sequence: TGTGCCAGCAGTCGACAGGGTAGTAACACCGGGGAGCTGTTTTTT. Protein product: CASSRQGSNTGELFF.

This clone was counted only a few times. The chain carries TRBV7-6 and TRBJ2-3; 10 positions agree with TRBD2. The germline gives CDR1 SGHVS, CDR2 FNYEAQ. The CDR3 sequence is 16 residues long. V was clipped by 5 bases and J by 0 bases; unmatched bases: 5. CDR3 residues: CASSPTSGISTDTQYF. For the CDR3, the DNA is TGTGCCAGCAGCCCTACTAGCGGGATTAGCACAGATACGCAGTATTTT.

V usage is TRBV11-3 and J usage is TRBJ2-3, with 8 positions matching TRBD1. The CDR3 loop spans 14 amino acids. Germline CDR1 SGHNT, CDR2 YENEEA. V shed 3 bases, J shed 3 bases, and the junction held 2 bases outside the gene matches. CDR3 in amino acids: CASSLGQATDTQYF. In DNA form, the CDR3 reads TGTGCCAGCAGCTTGGGACAGGCAACAGATACGCAGTATTTT.

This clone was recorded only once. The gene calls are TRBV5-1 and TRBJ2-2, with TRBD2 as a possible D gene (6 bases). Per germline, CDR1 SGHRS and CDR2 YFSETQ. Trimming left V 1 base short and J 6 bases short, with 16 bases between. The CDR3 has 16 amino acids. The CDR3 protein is CASSLMEGEGSGELFF. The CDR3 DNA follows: TGCGCCAGCAGCTTGATGGAGGGAGAGGGATCCGGGGAGCTGTTTTTT.

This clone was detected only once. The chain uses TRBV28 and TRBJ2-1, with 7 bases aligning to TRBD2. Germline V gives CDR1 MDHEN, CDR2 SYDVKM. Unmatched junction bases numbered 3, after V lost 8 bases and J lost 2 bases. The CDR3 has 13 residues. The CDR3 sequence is CASASGAYNEQFF. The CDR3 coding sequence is TGTGCCAGCGCTAGCGGAGCCTACAATGAGCAGTTCTTC.

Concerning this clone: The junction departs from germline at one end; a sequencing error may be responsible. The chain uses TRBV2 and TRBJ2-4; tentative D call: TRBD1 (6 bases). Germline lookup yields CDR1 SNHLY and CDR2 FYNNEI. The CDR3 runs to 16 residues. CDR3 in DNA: TGTGCCAGCAGTGAAGCGCTGGACAGTTTAAAAAACATTCAGTGCTTC. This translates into CASSEALDSLKNIQCF.

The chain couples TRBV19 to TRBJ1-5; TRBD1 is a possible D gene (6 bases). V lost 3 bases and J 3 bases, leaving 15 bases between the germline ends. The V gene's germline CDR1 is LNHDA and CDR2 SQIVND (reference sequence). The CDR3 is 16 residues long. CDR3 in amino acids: CASSIGKTGLNQPQHF. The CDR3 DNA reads TGTGCCAGTAGTATTGGGAAGACAGGTCTCAATCAGCCCCAGCATTTT. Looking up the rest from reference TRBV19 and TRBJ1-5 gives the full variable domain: DGGITQSPKYLFRKEGQNVTLSCEQNLNHDAMYWYRQDPGQGLRLIYYSQIVNDFQKGDIAEGYSVSREKKESFPLTVTSAQKNPTAFYLCASSIGKTGLNQPQHFGDGTRLSIL.